One and the same sample provided the 8 T cell receptor beta chains below, sequenced in a study of CXCR3-negative and CXCR3-positive naive CD8 T cells. Study-wide results and limits: Naive cells with CXCR3 showed TRB CDR3s that were more hydrophobic than those in CXCR3-negative naive cells.

These receptors have no identified antigens. The authors prepared UMI-labeled TRB cDNA libraries by 5' RACE. TCRdb reanalyzed the 5' RACE reads, giving one entry per CDR3 protein sequence and no DNA. The table lists tens of thousands of distinct CDR3 sequences. Material for sequencing was naive CXCR3+ CD8+ T cells from blood. Subset: CD45RO-CCR7+CD27+CD95- naive CD8+ T cells expressing CXCR3 (TNR3+). Every receptor here comes from a human donor in good health. Some clones in this sample may be carry-over from other donors' samples.

The rearrangement joins TRBV10-3 to TRBJ2-7; TCRdb indicates TRBD1, and absent DNA this call remains unverified. There are 12 residues in the CDR3. The germline gives CDR1 ENHRY, CDR2 SYGVKD. The CDR3 here is CANPGQIHEQYF.

The chain combines TRBV9 with TRBJ2-4. Germline lookup yields CDR1 SGDLS and CDR2 YYNGEE. The CDR3 spans 16 residues. The CDR3: CASSLPYGREEDIQYF.

This chain uses TRBV4-2 with TRBJ2-7; TCRdb lists TRBD1, though no DNA is available to test this call. From germline, CDR1 is LGHNA and CDR2 YNFKEQ. The CDR3 is made up of 16 amino acids. The chain's CDR3 is CASSQDRAFSSYEQYF.

The gene calls are TRBV5-1 and TRBJ2-5; TCRdb's D call, TRBD1, is unchecked because there is no DNA. CDR1 is SGHRS, CDR2 YFSETQ, per germline. The CDR3 contains 15 residues. The CDR3 sequence: CASSFRDPLAETQYF.

This sequence joins TRBV28 and TRBJ1-2; the D call of TRBD1 rests on TCRdb alone, since no DNA is present to check it. The length of the CDR3 is 14 residues. CDR1 and CDR2 (germline): MDHEN, SYDVKM. Here the CDR3 reads CASSLYAGGYGYTF.

The chain recombines TRBV11-2 with TRBJ2-3; TCRdb calls TRBD1, which cannot be checked without DNA. The CDR3 consists of 15 residues. The V gene's germline CDR1 is SGHAT and CDR2 FQNNGV. The CDR3 here is CASSFRGRCTDTQYF.

This chain joins TRBV6-5 and TRBJ1-1; the TRBD1 assignment by TCRdb is unverifiable without DNA. From germline, CDR1 is MNHEY and CDR2 SVGAGI. The CDR3 extends over 16 amino acids. The CDR3 protein is CASSYPAAGARTEAFF.

Its frequency marks this clonotype as medium-sized (0.01 to 0.1%). The CDR3 here is CASSPLRDTQETQYF. This chain uses TRBV28 with TRBJ2-5; TCRdb's assignment of TRBD1 cannot be checked, as there is no DNA. This CDR3 is built from 15 residues. The V gene's germline CDR1 is MDHEN and CDR2 SYDVKM.